What follows describes a single T cell receptor beta chain. Included as multiple sclerosis controls were treatment-naive patients who had stable or active relapsing-remitting disease. FACS was used to enrich TEMRA cells, whereas the CD8+ and CD4+ T cells were obtained by negative isolation. Germline V gene sequence: CDR1 LNHDA, CDR2 SQIVND (reference sequence). V was pared by 6 bases and J by 5 bases, with 13 bases between. CDR3 length: 14 residues. RNA in amounts of roughly 0.5 to 1 ug was reverse transcribed with random hexamers. TCR beta CDR3 was amplified by immunoSEQ covering 54 Vbeta and 13 Jbeta. TCRdb fed the immunoSEQ multiplex PCR reads into MiXCR, producing one record per CDR3 protein. This sample has about 430,000 distinct CDR3 sequences; roughly 85% occur once, and the top ten carry 0.09% to 0.15%. This entry is derived from a study of CD8 T cells in Susac syndrome.

This receptor was taken from a human donor with multiple sclerosis. The J gene is TRBJ2-2, the V gene TRBV19; weak D call: TRBD1 (6 bases). The source material was CD8+ T cells from PBMCs. CDR3 coding DNA: TGTGCCAGTAGCCCACAGGGTCGGACCGGGGAGCTGTTTTTT. Protein: CASSPQGRTGELFF.